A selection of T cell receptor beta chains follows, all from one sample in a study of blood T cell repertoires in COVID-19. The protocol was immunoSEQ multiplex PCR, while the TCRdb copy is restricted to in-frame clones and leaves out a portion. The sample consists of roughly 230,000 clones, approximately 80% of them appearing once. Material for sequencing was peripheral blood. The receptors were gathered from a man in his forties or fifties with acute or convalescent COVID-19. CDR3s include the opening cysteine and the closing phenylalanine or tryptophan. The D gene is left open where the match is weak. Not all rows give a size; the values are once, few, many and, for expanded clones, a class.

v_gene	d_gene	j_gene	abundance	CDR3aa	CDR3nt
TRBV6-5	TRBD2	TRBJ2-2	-	CASTGLAGAGELFF	TGTGCCAGCACGGGACTAGCGGGAGCCGGGGAGCTGTTTTTT
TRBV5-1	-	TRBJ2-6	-	CASSWTLTSGANVLTF	TGCGCCAGCAGCTGGACACTAACCTCTGGGGCCAACGTCCTGACTTTC
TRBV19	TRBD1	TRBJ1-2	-	CASRTGQGASGYTF	TGTGCCAGTAGGACGGGACAGGGAGCGTCTGGCTACACCTTC
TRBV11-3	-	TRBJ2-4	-	CASSAPGESIQYF	TGTGCCAGCAGCGCGCCGGGGGAAAGCATTCAGTACTTC
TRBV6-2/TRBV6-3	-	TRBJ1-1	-	CASSRSPRLEAFF	TGTGCCAGCAGTCGATCTCCACGGTTAGAAGCTTTCTTT
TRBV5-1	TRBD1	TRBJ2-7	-	CASSSTGFGEQYF	TGCGCCAGCAGCTCGACAGGGTTTGGGGAGCAGTACTTC
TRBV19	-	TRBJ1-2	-	CASSTTGGGYTF	TGTGCCAGTAGTACGACAGGCGGGGGCTACACCTTC
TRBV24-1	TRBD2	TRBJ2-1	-	CATSDSRKREGPYNEQFF	TGTGCCACCAGTGATTCTAGGAAGCGGGAGGGACCCTACAATGAGCAGTTCTTC
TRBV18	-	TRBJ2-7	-	CASSRPQGYEQYF	TGTGCCAGCTCACGTCCGCAGGGATACGAGCAGTACTTC
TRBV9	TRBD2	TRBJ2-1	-	CASSPRGSSYNEQFF	TGTGCCAGCAGCCCCCGCGGGAGCTCCTACAATGAGCAGTTCTTC
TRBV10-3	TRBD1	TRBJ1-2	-	CAINPGTGGVGLGYYGYTF	TGTGCCATCAATCCCGGGACAGGAGGAGTCGGACTCGGGTACTATGGCTACACCTTC
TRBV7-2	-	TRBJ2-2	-	CASSLKSGETGELFF	TGTGCCAGCAGCTTAAAATCCGGGGAAACCGGGGAGCTGTTTTTT
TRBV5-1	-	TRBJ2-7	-	CASSLPGYEQYF	TGCGCCAGCAGCTTGCCGGGCTACGAGCAGTACTTC
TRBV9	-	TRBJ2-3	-	CASSALKAGDTQYF	TGTGCCAGCAGCGCCTTAAAGGCAGGAGATACGCAGTATTTT
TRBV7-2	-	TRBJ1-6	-	CASSLGRSSNSPLHF	TGTGCCAGCAGCTTAGGAAGGAGCTCCAATTCACCCCTCCACTTT
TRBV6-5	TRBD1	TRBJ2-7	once	CASETGTGGYEQYF	TGTGCCAGTGAGACCGGGACAGGGGGCTACGAGCAGTACTTC
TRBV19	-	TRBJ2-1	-	CASSSSPGGAQTYNEQFF	TGTGCCAGTAGTTCCAGTCCCGGGGGAGCCCAAACTTACAATGAGCAGTTCTTC
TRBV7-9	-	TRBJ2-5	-	CASSSRMGALETQYF	TGTGCCAGCAGCTCCAGGATGGGGGCGTTAGAGACCCAGTACTTC
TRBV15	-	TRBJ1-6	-	CATSGQRDSPLHF	TGTGCCACCTCTGGACAGCGAGATTCACCCCTCCACTTT
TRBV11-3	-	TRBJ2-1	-	CASSLESSYNEQFF	TGTGCCAGCAGCTTAGAGAGCTCCTACAATGAGCAGTTCTTC
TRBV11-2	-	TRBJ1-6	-	CASSLGSPAHNSPLHF	TGTGCCAGCAGCTTAGGGAGCCCAGCCCATAATTCACCCCTCCACTTT
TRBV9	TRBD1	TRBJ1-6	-	CASSEGGQGVNSPLHF	TGTGCCAGCAGCGAGGGGGGACAGGGAGTAAATTCACCCCTCCACTTT
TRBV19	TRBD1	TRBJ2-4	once	CASSPSRDRLLAKNIQYF	TGTGCCAGTAGTCCGTCCCGGGACAGGTTACTAGCCAAAAACATTCAGTACTTC
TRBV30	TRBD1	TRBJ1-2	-	CAWSAGQGYGYTF	TGTGCCTGGAGTGCCGGACAGGGTTATGGCTACACCTTC
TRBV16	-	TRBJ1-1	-	CASTIDANTEAFF	TGTGCCAGCACCATAGATGCGAACACTGAAGCTTTCTTT
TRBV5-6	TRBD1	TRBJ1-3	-	CASSLQGGPIHSGNTIYF	TGTGCCAGCAGCTTACAGGGGGGTCCCATTCACTCTGGAAACACCATATATTTT
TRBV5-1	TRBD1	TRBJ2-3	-	CASRTRTGFADTQYF	TGCGCCAGCAGAACCCGGACAGGGTTCGCAGATACGCAGTATTTT
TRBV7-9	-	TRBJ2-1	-	CASSGGHGEQFF	TGTGCCAGCAGCGGTGGCCATGGTGAGCAGTTCTTC
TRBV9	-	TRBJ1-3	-	CASSVDPGRSGNTIYF	TGTGCCAGCAGCGTAGACCCAGGGCGATCTGGAAACACCATATATTTT
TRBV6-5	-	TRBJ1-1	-	CASSYRQTNTEAFF	TGTGCCAGCAGTTACCGGCAGACTAACACTGAAGCTTTCTTT
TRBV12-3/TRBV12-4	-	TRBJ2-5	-	CASSLAGRGTQYF	TGTGCCAGCAGTTTAGCCGGCCGCGGGACCCAGTACTTC
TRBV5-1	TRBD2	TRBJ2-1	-	CASSPGLDNEQFF	TGCGCCAGCTCTCCGGGACTAGACAATGAGCAGTTCTTC
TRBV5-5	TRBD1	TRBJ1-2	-	CASNLQGARGYTF	TGTGCCAGCAACTTACAGGGGGCGCGGGGCTACACCTTC
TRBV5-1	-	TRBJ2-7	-	CASSRGGAEQYF	TGCGCCAGCAGCCGAGGGGGGGCCGAGCAGTACTTC
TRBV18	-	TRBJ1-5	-	CASSGDTNQPQHF	TGTGCCAGCTCAGGGGACACGAATCAGCCCCAGCATTTT